This TCR beta chain was sequenced during a study of T cell changes during pregnancy in multiple sclerosis (dated by TCRdb to the late 2010s). Turning to the overall study: The study examined how the T cell repertoire changed over the course of pregnancy in women with multiple sclerosis.

About this clone: No antigen is known for it. No much larger clone exists at a distance of one base, and base qualities are not known.

The CDR3 goes from the cysteine to the phenylalanine over 14 residues. Only CDR3 DNA is held: 42 bases, read in frame from base 1. Unmatched junction bases come to 4, with V trimmed by 2 bases and J by 6 bases. CDR1 and CDR2, per the germline V gene, are SGHTA and FQGNSA. Library creation used the immunoSEQ multiplex PCR assay. The table comes from immuneACCESS by way of TCRdb, which keeps in-frame sequences with V and J called. Part of the clones is missing from these tables; in studies checked, under half for an unresolved V gene and the rest for unknown reasons. The sample table records tens of thousands of clones; around 91% of these occur just once. The ten largest make up 0.37% of the sample.

Here the sequenced sample was CD4+ T cells from peripheral blood mononuclear cells, taken in the second trimester of pregnancy. This receptor was identified in a female donor in good health, enrolled as a control in a pregnancy study. The rearranged chain carries TRBV7-2 and TRBJ1-2; 9 middle bases align to TRBD1. The CDR3 protein is CASSLTTGGNGYTF. At the DNA level, the sequence is TGTGCCAGCAGCTTAACGACAGGGGGGAATGGCTACACCTTC.